This T cell receptor beta chain emerged from a study of T cell responses to AZD1222 COVID-19 vaccine. Study-wide context: Analyses pooled second doses at about 4 or about 12 weeks. Study-wide results and limits: Epitopes outside B.1.351 and B.1.1.7 mutated regions reportedly drew nearly half of spike TCRs. Just a handful of people given AZD1222 tested seropositive at baseline. None of the repertoires were sampled until the peak T cell response had passed.

V lost 2 bases and J 4 bases, leaving 12 bases between the germline ends. This CDR3 has 15 residues. Germline values: CDR1 GTSNPN, CDR2 SVGIG (reference sequence). Assay: immunoSEQ multiplex PCR; the TCRdb copy retains only in-frame clones and omits some. The sample yields tens of thousands of clones, more than 85% seen once. To note about this clone: What it binds is unknown.

The chain couples TRBV30 to TRBJ2-6; D is unresolved. This sequence was found in an adult in good health. Sequences were derived from peripheral blood, sampled on day 0 of AZD1222 vaccination. The CDR3 protein is CAWSPTADGANVLTF. Here the CDR3 DNA reads TGTGCCTGGAGTCCGACGGCGGACGGGGCCAACGTCCTGACTTTC.